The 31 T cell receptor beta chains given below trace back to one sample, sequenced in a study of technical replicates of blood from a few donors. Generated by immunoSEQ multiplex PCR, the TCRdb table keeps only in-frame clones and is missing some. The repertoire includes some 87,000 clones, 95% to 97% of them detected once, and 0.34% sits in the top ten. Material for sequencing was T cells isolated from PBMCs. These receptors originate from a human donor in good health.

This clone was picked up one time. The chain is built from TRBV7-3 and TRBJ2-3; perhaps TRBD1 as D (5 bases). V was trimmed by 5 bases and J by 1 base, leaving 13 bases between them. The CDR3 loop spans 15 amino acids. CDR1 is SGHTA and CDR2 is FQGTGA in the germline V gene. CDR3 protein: CASSKDIHRTDTQYF. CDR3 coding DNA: TGTGCCAGCAGCAAGGACATCCATCGCACAGATACGCAGTATTTT.

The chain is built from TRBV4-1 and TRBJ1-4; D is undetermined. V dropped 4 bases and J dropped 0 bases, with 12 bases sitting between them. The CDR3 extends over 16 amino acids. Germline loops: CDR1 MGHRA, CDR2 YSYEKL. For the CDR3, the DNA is TGCGCCAGCAGCCGGGAGCCGCAGACAACTAATGAAAAACTGTTTTTT. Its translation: CASSREPQTTNEKLFF.

The chain's CDR3 is CATSPGLAGARSYEQYF. The CDR3, as DNA: TGTGCCACCAGCCCGGGACTAGCGGGAGCTCGGTCCTACGAGCAGTACTTC. This chain links TRBV15 with TRBJ2-7; 14 bases are a match to TRBD2. The length of the CDR3 is 17 residues. Germline trimming cut 5 bases from V and 1 base from J; bases unmatched to any gene: 7. Looked up from germline, CDR1 is LNHNV and CDR2 is YYDKDF (reference sequence).

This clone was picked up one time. This CDR3 reads CASSRQQGAHGYTF. The CDR3 nucleotides are TGTGCCAGCAGTAGACAACAGGGGGCGCATGGCTACACCTTC. V gene TRBV6-5 combines with J gene TRBJ1-2, with 9 bases matching TRBD1. The CDR3 totals 14 residues. J lost 6 bases, V lost 5 bases, and 7 bases had no gene match. The germline V gene has CDR1 MNHEY and CDR2 SVGAGI.

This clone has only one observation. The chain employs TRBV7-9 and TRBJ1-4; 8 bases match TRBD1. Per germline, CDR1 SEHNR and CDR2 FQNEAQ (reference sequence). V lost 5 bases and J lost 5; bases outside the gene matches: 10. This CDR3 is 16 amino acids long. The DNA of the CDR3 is TGTGCCAGCAGCACGGACAGGGAGAACCGAAATGAAAAACTGTTTTTT. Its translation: CASSTDRENRNEKLFF.

CDR3 amino acids: CASISGGSSSYEQYF. DNA for the CDR3: TGTGCCAGCATTTCAGGGGGCTCGAGCTCCTACGAGCAGTACTTC. The gene calls are TRBV28 and TRBJ2-7; TRBD1 agrees at 8 bases. CDR1 is MDHEN, CDR2 SYDVKM, per germline. This CDR3 is 15 amino acids long. Losses at the gene ends were 7 bases for V and 0 bases for J; bases not matched to a gene: 8.

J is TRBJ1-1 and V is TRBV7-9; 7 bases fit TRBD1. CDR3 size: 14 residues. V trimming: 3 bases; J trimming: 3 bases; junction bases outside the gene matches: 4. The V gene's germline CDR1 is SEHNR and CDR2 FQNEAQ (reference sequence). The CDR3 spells CASSFAGGYTEAFF. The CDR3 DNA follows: TGTGCCAGCAGCTTCGCAGGGGGATACACTGAAGCTTTCTTT.

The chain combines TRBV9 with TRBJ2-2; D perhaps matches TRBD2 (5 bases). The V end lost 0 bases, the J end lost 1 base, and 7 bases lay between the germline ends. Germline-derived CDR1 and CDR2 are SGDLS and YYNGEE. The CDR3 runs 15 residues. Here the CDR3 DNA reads TGTGCCAGCAGCGTAGAACTAGTGAACACCGGGGAGCTGTTTTTT. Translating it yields CASSVELVNTGELFF.

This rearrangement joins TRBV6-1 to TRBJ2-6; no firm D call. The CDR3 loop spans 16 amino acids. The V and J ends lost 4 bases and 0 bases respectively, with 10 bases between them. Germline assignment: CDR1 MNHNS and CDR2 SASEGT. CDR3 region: CASSAFADSGANVLTF. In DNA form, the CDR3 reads TGTGCCAGCAGTGCATTTGCGGACTCTGGGGCCAACGTCCTGACTTTC.

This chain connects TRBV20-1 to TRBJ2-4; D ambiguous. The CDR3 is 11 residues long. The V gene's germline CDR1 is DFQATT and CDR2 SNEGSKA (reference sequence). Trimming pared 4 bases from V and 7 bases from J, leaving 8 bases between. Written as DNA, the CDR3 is TGCAGTGCTACTAGTAGGAACATTCAGTACTTC. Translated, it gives CSATSRNIQYF.

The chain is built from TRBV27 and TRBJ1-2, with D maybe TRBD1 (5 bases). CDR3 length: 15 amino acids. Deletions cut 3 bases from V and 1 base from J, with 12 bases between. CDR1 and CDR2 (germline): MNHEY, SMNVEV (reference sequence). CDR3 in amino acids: CASSFLGEGNYGYTF. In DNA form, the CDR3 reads TGTGCCAGCAGTTTTTTAGGGGAGGGTAACTATGGCTACACCTTC.

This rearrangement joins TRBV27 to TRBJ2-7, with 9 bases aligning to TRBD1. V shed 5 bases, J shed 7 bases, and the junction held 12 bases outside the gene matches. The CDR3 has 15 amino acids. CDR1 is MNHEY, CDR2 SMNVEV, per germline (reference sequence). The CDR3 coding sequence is TGTGCCAGCAGTCTTAAACAGGGGGCGCGTTATGAGCAGTACTTC. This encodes CASSLKQGARYEQYF.

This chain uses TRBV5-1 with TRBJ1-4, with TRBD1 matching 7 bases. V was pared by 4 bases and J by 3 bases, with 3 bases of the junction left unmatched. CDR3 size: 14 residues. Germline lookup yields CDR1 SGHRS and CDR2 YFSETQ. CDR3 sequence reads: CASSTGQANEKLFF. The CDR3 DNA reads TGCGCCAGCAGCACCGGACAGGCTAATGAAAAACTGTTTTTT. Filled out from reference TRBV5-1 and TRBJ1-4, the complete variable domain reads KAGVTQTPRYLIKTRGQQVTLSCSPISGHRSVSWYQQTPGQGLQFLFEYFSETQRNKGNFPGRFSGRQFSNSRSEMNVSTLELGDSALYLCASSTGQANEKLFFGSGTQLSVL.

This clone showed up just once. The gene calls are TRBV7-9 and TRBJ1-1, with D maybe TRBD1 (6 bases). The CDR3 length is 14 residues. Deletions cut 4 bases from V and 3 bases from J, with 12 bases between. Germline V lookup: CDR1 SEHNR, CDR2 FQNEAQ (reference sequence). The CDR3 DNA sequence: TGTGCCAGCAGCTCGGTGACAGGTGACACTGAAGCTTTCTTT. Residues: CASSSVTGDTEAFF.

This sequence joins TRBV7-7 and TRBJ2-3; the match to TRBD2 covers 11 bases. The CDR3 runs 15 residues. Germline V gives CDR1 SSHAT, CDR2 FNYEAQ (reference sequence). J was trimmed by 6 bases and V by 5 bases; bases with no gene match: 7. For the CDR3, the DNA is TGTGCCAGCAGCCAGACTAGCGGGGTCCCGGATACGCAGTATTTT. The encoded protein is CASSQTSGVPDTQYF.

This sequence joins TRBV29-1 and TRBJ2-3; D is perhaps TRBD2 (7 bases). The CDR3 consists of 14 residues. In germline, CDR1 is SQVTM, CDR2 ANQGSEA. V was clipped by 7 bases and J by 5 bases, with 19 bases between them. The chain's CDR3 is CSAEGGRWRDTQYF. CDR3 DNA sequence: TGCAGCGCCGAGGGGGGGAGGTGGCGAGATACGCAGTATTTT.

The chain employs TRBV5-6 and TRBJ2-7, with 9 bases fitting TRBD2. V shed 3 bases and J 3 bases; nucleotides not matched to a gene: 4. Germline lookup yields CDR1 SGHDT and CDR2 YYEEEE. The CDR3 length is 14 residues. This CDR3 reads CASSWGTSFYEQYF. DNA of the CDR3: TGTGCCAGCAGCTGGGGGACTAGCTTCTACGAGCAGTACTTC.

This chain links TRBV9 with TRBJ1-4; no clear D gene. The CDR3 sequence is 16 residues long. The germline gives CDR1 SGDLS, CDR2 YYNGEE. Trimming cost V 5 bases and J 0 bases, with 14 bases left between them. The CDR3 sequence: CASSVEGRTTNEKLFF. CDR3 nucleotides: TGTGCCAGCAGTGTCGAAGGGAGAACAACTAATGAAAAACTGTTTTTT.

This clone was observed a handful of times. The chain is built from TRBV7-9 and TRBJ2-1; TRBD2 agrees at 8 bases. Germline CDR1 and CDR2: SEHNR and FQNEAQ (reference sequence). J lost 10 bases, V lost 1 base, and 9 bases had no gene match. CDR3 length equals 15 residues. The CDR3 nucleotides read TGTGCCAGCAGCTTAGAAGCGGGAGATATTCCGGAGCAGTTCTTC. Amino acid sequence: CASSLEAGDIPEQFF.

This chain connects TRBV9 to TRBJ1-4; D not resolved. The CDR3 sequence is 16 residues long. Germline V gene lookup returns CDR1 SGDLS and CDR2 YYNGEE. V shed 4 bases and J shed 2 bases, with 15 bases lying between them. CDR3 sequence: CASSPGVGGTNEKLFF. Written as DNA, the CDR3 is TGTGCCAGCAGCCCTGGTGTGGGAGGGACTAATGAAAAACTGTTTTTT. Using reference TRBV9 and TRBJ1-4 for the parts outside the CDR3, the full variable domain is DSGVTQTPKHLITATGQRVTLRCSPRSGDLSVYWYQQSLDQGLQFLIQYYNGEERAKGNILERFSAQQFPDLHSELNLSSLELGDSALYFCASSPGVGGTNEKLFFGSGTQLSVL.

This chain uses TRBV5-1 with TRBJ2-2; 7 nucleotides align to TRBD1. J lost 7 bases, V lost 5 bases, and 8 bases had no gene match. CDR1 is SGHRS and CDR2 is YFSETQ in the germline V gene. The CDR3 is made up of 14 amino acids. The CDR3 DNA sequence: TGCGCCAGCAGGGATGACAGGGAGCACGGGGAGCTGTTTTTT. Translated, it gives CASRDDREHGELFF.

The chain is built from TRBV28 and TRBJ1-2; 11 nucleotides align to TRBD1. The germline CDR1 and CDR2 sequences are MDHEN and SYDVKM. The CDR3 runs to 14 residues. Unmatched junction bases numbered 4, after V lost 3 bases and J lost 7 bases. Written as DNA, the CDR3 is TGTGCCAGCAGTTTGGACAGGGGGCTAAGTGGCTACACCTTC. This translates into CASSLDRGLSGYTF.

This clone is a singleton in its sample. CDR3 residues: CATSRDPFTASYEQYF. DNA for the CDR3: TGTGCCACCAGCAGAGATCCGTTTACAGCTTCCTACGAGCAGTACTTC. The V call is TRBV15, the J call TRBJ2-7; no reliable D call. CDR1 LNHNV and CDR2 YYDKDF come from the germline V gene (reference sequence). Between the trimmed V and J ends, which lost 0 bases and 1 base, there was a span of 13 bases. The CDR3 covers 16 residues.

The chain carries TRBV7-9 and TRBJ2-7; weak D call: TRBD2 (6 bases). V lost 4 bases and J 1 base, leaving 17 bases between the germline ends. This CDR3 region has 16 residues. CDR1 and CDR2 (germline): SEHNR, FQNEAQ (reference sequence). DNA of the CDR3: TGTGCCAGCAGCTCTCCCCGGGGGACCCAATCCTACGAGCAGTACTTC. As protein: CASSSPRGTQSYEQYF.

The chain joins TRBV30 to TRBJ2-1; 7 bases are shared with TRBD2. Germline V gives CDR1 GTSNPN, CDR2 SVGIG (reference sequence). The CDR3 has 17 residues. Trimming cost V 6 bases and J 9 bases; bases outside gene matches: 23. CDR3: CACPSVGGMSGNSEQFF. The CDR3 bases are TGTGCCTGCCCATCGGTGGGGGGGATGAGCGGGAATAGTGAGCAGTTCTTC.

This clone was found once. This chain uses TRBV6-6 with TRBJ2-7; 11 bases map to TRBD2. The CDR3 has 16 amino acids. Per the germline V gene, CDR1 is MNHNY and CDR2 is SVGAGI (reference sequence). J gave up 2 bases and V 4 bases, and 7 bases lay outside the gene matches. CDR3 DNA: TGTGCCAGCAGTTTCTCACTAGCGGGAGACACCTACGAGCAGTACTTC. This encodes CASSFSLAGDTYEQYF.

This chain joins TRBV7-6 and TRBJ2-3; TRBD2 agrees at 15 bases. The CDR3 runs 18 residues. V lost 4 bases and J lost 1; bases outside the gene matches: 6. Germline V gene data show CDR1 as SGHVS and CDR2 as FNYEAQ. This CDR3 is CASSSWTSGRVGTDTQYF. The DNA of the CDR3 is TGTGCCAGCAGCTCGTGGACTAGCGGGAGGGTTGGCACAGATACGCAGTATTTT.

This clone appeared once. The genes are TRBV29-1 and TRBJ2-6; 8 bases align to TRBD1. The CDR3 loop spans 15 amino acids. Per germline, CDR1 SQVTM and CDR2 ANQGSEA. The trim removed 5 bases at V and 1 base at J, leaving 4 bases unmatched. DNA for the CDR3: TGCAGCGTTCAGGGGGCCGGTTCTGGGGCCAACGTCCTGACTTTC. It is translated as CSVQGAGSGANVLTF.

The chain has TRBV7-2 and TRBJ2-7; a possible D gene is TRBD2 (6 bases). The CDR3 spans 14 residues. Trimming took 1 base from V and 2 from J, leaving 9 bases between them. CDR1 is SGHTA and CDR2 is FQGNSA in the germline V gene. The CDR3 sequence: CASSLDPGAYEQYF. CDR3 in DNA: TGTGCCAGCAGCTTAGACCCGGGGGCCTACGAGCAGTACTTC.

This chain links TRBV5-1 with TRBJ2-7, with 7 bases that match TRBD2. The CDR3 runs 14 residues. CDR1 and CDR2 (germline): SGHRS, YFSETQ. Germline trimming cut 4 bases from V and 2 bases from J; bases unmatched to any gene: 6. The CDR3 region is CASSPEGTTYEQYF. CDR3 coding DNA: TGCGCCAGCAGCCCGGAGGGGACTACCTACGAGCAGTACTTC.

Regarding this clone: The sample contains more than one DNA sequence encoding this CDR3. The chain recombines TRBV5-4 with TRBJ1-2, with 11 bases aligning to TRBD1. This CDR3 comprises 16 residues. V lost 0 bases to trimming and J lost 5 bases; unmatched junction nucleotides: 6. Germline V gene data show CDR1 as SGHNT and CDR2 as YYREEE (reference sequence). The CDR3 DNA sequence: TGTGCCAGCAGCTTGGGGACAGGGGGCGCATCATATGGCTACACCTTC. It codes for CASSLGTGGASYGYTF.